This T cell receptor (beta chain) was sequenced for a study of T-cell memory formation after mild COVID-19. This CDR3 is 15 amino acids long. Trimming removed 4 bases from V and 2 bases from J, with 13 bases in between. From germline, CDR1 is SGHDT and CDR2 YYEEEE. This clonotype was picked up a small number of times. Sample barcodes and UMIs were carried by the TCR alpha and TCR beta cDNA libraries that 5'RACE generated with constant-segment primers. Each CDR3 protein is one row after TCRdb ran MiXCR on the 5' RACE reads. The sample lists around 50,000 distinct CDR3 sequences, about 28% seen once, with 43% in the top ten.

This TCR was recovered from a man aged 18 to 30 who had mild COVID-19 (a few samples of this study predate the infection). Cell type and time point are not known. The chain recombines TRBV5-6 with TRBJ2-1; no definite D call. Input material: PBMCs or a T cell subset sorted from them (not recorded which). The CDR3 sequence: CASSRQGIPYNEQFF. The CDR3 DNA follows: TGTGCCAGCAGCCGTCAAGGGATCCCCTACAATGAGCAGTTCTTC.